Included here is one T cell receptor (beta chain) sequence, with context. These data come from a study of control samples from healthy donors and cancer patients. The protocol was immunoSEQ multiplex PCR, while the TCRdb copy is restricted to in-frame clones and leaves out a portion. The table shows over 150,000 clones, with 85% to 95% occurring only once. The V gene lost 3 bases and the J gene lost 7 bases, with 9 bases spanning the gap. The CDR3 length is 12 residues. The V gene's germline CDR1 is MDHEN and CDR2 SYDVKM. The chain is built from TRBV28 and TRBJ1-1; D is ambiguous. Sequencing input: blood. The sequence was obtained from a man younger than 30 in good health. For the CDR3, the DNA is TGTGCCAGCAGTTTCGACACGTATGAAGCTTTCTTT. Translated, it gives CASSFDTYEAFF. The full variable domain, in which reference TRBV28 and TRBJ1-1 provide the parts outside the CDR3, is DVKVTQSSRYLVKRTGEKVFLECVQDMDHENMFWYRQDPGLGLRLIYFSYDVKMKEKGDIPEGYSVSREKKERFSLILESASTNQTSMYLCASSFDTYEAFFGQGTRLTVV.